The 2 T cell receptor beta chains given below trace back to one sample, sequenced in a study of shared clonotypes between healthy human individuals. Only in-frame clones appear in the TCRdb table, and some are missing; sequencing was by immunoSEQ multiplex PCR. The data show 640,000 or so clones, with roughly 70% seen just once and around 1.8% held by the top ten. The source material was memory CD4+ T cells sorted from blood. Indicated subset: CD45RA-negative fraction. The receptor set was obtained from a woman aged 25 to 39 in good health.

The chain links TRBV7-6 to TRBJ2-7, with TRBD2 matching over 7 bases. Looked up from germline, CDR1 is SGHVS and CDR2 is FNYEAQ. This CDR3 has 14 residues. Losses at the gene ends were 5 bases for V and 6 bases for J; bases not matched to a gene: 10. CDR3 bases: TGTGCCAGCAGCCCTGGGGGGGGTTTGCGCGAGCAGTACTTC. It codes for CASSPGGGLREQYF.

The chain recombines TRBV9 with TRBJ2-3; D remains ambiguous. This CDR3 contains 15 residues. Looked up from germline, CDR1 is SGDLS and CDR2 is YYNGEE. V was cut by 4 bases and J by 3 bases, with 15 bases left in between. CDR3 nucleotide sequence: TGTGCCAGCAGCCCCCAATCCCCGTTAACAGATACGCAGTATTTT. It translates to CASSPQSPLTDTQYF.